This T cell receptor beta chain was sequenced in a study of blood T cell repertoires in COVID-19. Turning to the study itself: The origin of the acute and convalescent COVID-19 samples was the United States, Italy and Spain. T cells, B-cell-depleted T cells, or PBMCs provided the cDNA or gDNA that served as material.

V shed 3 bases and J shed 5 bases, with 16 bases lying between them. The CDR3 contains 15 residues. Germline V lookup: CDR1 SGHNT, CDR2 YYREEE (reference sequence). Authors' methods: Amplification from reference gene primers served as the basis for estimated nucleated cell counts. Clones were sequenced by immunoSEQ multiplex PCR, and TCRdb holds only the in-frame ones, with some missing. Clone size and V and J calls were adopted from that table, with D and trimming inferred from the DNA. This table holds approximately 410,000 clones, about nine tenths found once. The chain couples TRBV5-4 to TRBJ2-3; D might be TRBD1 (5 bases). The sample comprised peripheral blood. The TCR comes from a woman between 25 and 40 years old with active or convalescent COVID-19. The CDR3 region is CASSSQGINLDTQYF. The CDR3 nucleotides read TGTGCCAGCAGCTCCCAGGGTATCAATTTAGATACGCAGTATTTT.